Each of the 5 T cell receptor beta chains below was sequenced from the same sample in a study of blood T cell repertoires in COVID-19. Produced via immunoSEQ multiplex PCR; TCRdb's table is partial and in-frame only. The sample gives approximately 170,000 clones, roughly 85% of which show up once; approximately 2% is in the top ten. The sample taken for sequencing was peripheral blood. These receptor sequences come from a woman over 75 with acute or convalescent COVID-19.

This chain joins TRBV4-1 and TRBJ2-7, with D tentatively TRBD2 (5 bases). The CDR3 sequence is 15 residues long. V lost 0 bases, J lost 7 bases, and 16 bases lay in between. Per the germline V gene, CDR1 is MGHRA and CDR2 is YSYEKL. CDR3 region: CASSQDSGLVLEQYF. CDR3 sequence (DNA): TGCGCCAGCAGCCAAGATTCCGGACTTGTATTAGAGCAGTACTTC.

The genes are TRBV7-2 and TRBJ1-1; perhaps TRBD1 as D (5 bases). The V end lost 0 bases, the J end lost 0 bases, and 8 bases lay between the germline ends. The V gene's germline CDR1 is SGHTA and CDR2 FQGNSA. The CDR3 extends over 15 amino acids. The CDR3 here is CASSLAQGMNTEAFF. The CDR3 nucleotides read TGTGCCAGCAGCTTAGCTCAGGGAATGAACACTGAAGCTTTCTTT.

The chain has TRBV5-1 and TRBJ1-1; D is perhaps TRBD1 (6 bases). V gave up 0 bases and J gave up 3 bases, with 18 bases separating them. The germline V gene encodes CDR1 SGHRS and CDR2 YFSETQ. The CDR3 is 17 amino acids. CDR3 loop: CASSLVLSGGFDTEAFF. The CDR3 DNA is TGCGCCAGCAGCTTGGTACTAAGCGGGGGCTTTGACACTGAAGCTTTCTTT.

The chain employs TRBV6-2 or TRBV6-3 and TRBJ2-3; 12 bases are a match to TRBD2. Germline CDR1 and CDR2: MNHEY and SVGEGT. This CDR3 contains 17 residues. Trimming took 6 bases from V and 5 from J; bases not matched to a gene: 12. CDR3 sequence reads: CASSPRLAGAAIDTQYF. Written as DNA, the CDR3 is TGTGCCAGCAGCCCTCGACTAGCGGGGGCAGCCATAGATACGCAGTATTTT.

The table lists this clone with a few counts. The J gene is TRBJ1-2, the V gene TRBV6-5; D is possibly TRBD1 (6 bases). CDR3 length: 15 residues. Trimming took off 5 bases at V and 2 bases at J, with 15 bases between the two ends. Germline assignment: CDR1 MNHEY and CDR2 SVGAGI. The CDR3 DNA is TGTGCCAGCAGTCCCAGGGGATTGTCGAACTATGGCTACACCTTC. This translates into CASSPRGLSNYGYTF.